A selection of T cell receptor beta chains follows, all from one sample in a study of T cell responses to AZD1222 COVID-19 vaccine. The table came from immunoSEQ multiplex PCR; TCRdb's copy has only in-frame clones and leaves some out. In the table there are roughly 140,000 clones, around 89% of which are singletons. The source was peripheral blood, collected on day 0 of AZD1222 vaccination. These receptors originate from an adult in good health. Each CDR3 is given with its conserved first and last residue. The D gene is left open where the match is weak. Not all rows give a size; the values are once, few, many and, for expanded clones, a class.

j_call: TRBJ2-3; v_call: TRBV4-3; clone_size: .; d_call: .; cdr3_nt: TGCGCCAGCAGCCAAGATGGTCTAGGGGGGAGCACAGATACGCAGTATTTT; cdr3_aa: CASSQDGLGGSTDTQYF
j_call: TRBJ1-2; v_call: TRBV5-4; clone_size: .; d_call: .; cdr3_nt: TGTGCCAGCAGCTTGGGCCAGAACTATGGCTACACCTTC; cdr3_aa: CASSLGQNYGYTF
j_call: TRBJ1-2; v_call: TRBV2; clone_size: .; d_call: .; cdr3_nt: TGTGCCAGCAGCTTTGTTACAGCCGTTAACTATGGCTACACCTTC; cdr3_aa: CASSFVTAVNYGYTF
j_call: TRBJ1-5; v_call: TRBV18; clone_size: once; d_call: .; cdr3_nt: TGTGCCAGCTCACCCAATTATGGCAATCAGCCCCAGCATTTT; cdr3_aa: CASSPNYGNQPQHF
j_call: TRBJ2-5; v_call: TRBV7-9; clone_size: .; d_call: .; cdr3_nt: TGTGCCAGCAGCTTAGGGCTCCGGGGTACCGAGACCCAGTACTTC; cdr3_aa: CASSLGLRGTETQYF
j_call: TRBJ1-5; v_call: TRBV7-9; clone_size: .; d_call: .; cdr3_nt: TGTGCCAGCAGCCAATCCAGGGTTAATAGCAATCAGCCCCAGCATTTT; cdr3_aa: CASSQSRVNSNQPQHF
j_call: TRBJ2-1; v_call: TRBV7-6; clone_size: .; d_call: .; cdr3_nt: TGTGCCAGCAGCTTATCGGCTCTTCCATACAATGAGCAGTTCTTC; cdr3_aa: CASSLSALPYNEQFF
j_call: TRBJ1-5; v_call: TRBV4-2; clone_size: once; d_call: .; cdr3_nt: TGTGCCAGCAGCCAGTCGGTAGTGTCGTGGGCGAGCAATCAGCCCCAGCATTTT; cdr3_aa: CASSQSVVSWASNQPQHF
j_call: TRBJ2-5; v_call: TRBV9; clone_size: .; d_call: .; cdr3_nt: TGTGCCAGCAGCGACCAGGGTCTAACAGAGACCCAGTACTTC; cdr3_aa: CASSDQGLTETQYF
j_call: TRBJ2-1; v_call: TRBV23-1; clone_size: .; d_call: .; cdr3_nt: TGCGCCAGCAGTCAATCTTCAGGGGAAGGACCCTACAATGAGCAGTTCTTC; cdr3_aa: CASSQSSGEGPYNEQFF
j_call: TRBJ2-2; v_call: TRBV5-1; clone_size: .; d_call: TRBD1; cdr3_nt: TGCGCCAGCAGCTTGGTCCTGACAGGGCGAGCAGGCGAGCTGTTTTTT; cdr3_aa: CASSLVLTGRAGELFF
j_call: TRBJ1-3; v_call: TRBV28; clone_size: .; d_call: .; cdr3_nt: TGTGCCAGCAGTTTTCGACAGGCCATAAAAAACACCATATATTTT; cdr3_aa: CASSFRQAIKNTIYF
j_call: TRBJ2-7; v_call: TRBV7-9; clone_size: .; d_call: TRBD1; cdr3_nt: TGTGCCAGCAGCCCCGAGACAGGGTTCTTGGGGGTGAGTTCCTACGAGCAGTACTTC; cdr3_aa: CASSPETGFLGVSSYEQYF
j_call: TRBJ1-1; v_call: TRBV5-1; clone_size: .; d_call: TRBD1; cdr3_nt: TGCGCCAGCAGCTCCGGACAGGGGGGCACTGAAGCTTTCTTT; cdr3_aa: CASSSGQGGTEAFF
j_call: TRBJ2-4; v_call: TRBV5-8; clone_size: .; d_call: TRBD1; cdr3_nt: TGTGCCAGCAGCAAGGACAGGGGTGACATTCAGTACTTC; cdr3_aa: CASSKDRGDIQYF
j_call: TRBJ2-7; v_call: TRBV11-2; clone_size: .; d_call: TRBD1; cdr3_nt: TGTGCCAGCAGCTTAGTTTCGGACAGGGACTACGAGCAGTACTTC; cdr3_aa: CASSLVSDRDYEQYF
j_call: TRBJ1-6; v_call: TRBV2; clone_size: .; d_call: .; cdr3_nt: TGTGCCAGCACTCAGGGATTCTCTAATTCACCCCTCCACTTT; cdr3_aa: CASTQGFSNSPLHF